These T cell receptor beta chains were read from a single sample in a study of early T cells in non-severe SARS-CoV-2 infection. From the 5' RACE reads, TCRdb called clonotypes with MiXCR, one entry per CDR3 protein. This table holds some 40,000 distinct CDR3 sequences, roughly 5.3% found once. Sequenced material: whole blood. The receptors derive from an adult who was a healthcare worker with PCR-confirmed SARS-CoV-2 infection or an uninfected control (not recorded which). The CDR3 runs from the conserved cysteine through the conserved F or W. D genes are given only for firm matches. Expanded clones are given a class, and other clones once, few, many or no size at all.

V gene: TRBV7-2; D gene: TRBD1; J gene: TRBJ1-2; clone size: many; CDR3 length: 15; CDR3 DNA: TGTGCCAGCAGCCGAGCACAGGGGCTAAACTATGGCTACACCTTC; CDR3 protein: CASSRAQGLNYGYTF
V gene: TRBV12-3/TRBV12-4; D gene: TRBD1; J gene: TRBJ2-7; clone size: once; CDR3 length: 14; CDR3 DNA: TGTGCCAGCAGGGGGACAGGGTCGAGAAACGAGCAGTACTTC; CDR3 protein: CASRGTGSRNEQYF
V gene: TRBV20-1; D gene: -; J gene: TRBJ2-7; clone size: many; CDR3 length: 14; CDR3 DNA: TGCAGTGCTAGAGCCCCAGGGAATGGGTACGAGCAGTACTTC; CDR3 protein: CSARAPGNGYEQYF
V gene: TRBV11-2; D gene: TRBD2; J gene: TRBJ2-5; clone size: many; CDR3 length: 16; CDR3 DNA: TGTGCCAGCAGCCGGGAGGGGGTCGGACGTTCAGAGACCCAGTACTTC; CDR3 protein: CASSREGVGRSETQYF
V gene: TRBV10-3; D gene: -; J gene: TRBJ2-7; clone size: many; CDR3 length: 13; CDR3 DNA: TGTGCCATCAGTGACGGGCAGGGCTACGAGCAGTACTTC; CDR3 protein: CAISDGQGYEQYF
V gene: TRBV5-1; D gene: -; J gene: TRBJ2-4; clone size: few; CDR3 length: 15; CDR3 DNA: TGCGCCAGCAGCTGGGGGGCCGGGGCCAAAAACATTCAGTACTTC; CDR3 protein: CASSWGAGAKNIQYF
V gene: TRBV6-2/TRBV6-3; D gene: -; J gene: TRBJ1-2; clone size: -; CDR3 length: 14; CDR3 DNA: TGTGCCAGCAGACCGGGGCAGTCTAACTATGGCTACACCTTC; CDR3 protein: CASRPGQSNYGYTF
V gene: TRBV29-1; D gene: -; J gene: TRBJ1-6; clone size: many; CDR3 length: 13; CDR3 DNA: TGCAGCGTCGGACAGAGGCGGAACTCACCCCTCCACTTT; CDR3 protein: CSVGQRRNSPLHF
V gene: TRBV5-1; D gene: -; J gene: TRBJ2-1; clone size: -; CDR3 length: 13; CDR3 DNA: TGCGCCAGCAGCTTAAATCCGGTTAATGAGCAGTTCTTC; CDR3 protein: CASSLNPVNEQFF
V gene: TRBV24-1; D gene: TRBD2; J gene: TRBJ2-1; clone size: many; CDR3 length: 18; CDR3 DNA: TGTGCCACCAGTGGTAGGACTAGCGGGTTGAGCTCCTACAATGAGCAGTTCTTC; CDR3 protein: CATSGRTSGLSSYNEQFF
V gene: TRBV6-1; D gene: -; J gene: TRBJ1-4; clone size: many; CDR3 length: 17; CDR3 DNA: TGTGCCAGCAGTGAAGCAAGATCGGGGAGGAGCAATGAAAAACTGTTTTTT; CDR3 protein: CASSEARSGRSNEKLFF
V gene: TRBV7-9; D gene: TRBD1; J gene: TRBJ1-2; clone size: many; CDR3 length: 15; CDR3 DNA: TGTGCCAGCAGCTTTCGAAGGGGACAGGGGTATGGCTACACCTTC; CDR3 protein: CASSFRRGQGYGYTF
V gene: TRBV28; D gene: -; J gene: TRBJ1-4; clone size: -; CDR3 length: 14; CDR3 DNA: TGTGCCAGCAGGCCCCAGGGTCTTGGTGAAAAACTGTTTTTT; CDR3 protein: CASRPQGLGEKLFF
V gene: TRBV5-1; D gene: TRBD2; J gene: TRBJ2-7; clone size: many; CDR3 length: 13; CDR3 DNA: TGCGCCAGCAGCTTGGATCCTAGCGGGGAGCAGTACTTC; CDR3 protein: CASSLDPSGEQYF
V gene: TRBV9; D gene: -; J gene: TRBJ1-1; clone size: many; CDR3 length: 14; CDR3 DNA: TGTGCCAGCAGCGTAGCCCAAAGCGACACTGAAGCTTTCTTT; CDR3 protein: CASSVAQSDTEAFF
V gene: TRBV20-1; D gene: -; J gene: TRBJ2-7; clone size: few; CDR3 length: 12; CDR3 DNA: TGCAGTGCTAGTGGTCTGTCCTACGAGCAGTACTTC; CDR3 protein: CSASGLSYEQYF
V gene: TRBV19; D gene: TRBD1; J gene: TRBJ1-2; clone size: many; CDR3 length: 16; CDR3 DNA: TGTGCCAGTAGTCTAAAACCGGGACAGGGACTTAATGGCTACACCTTC; CDR3 protein: CASSLKPGQGLNGYTF
V gene: TRBV6-6; D gene: TRBD1; J gene: TRBJ2-1; clone size: -; CDR3 length: 14; CDR3 DNA: TGTGCCAGCAGTTACTTGGGACAGGGGAATGGGAAGTTCTTC; CDR3 protein: CASSYLGQGNGKFF
V gene: TRBV12-3/TRBV12-4; D gene: TRBD1; J gene: TRBJ1-2; clone size: many; CDR3 length: 16; CDR3 DNA: TGTGCCAGCAGTCTCTGGGACAGCCCCACTAGTTATGGCTACACCTTC; CDR3 protein: CASSLWDSPTSYGYTF
V gene: TRBV6-1; D gene: -; J gene: TRBJ2-7; clone size: many; CDR3 length: 13; CDR3 DNA: TGTGCCAGCAGTGAAGTATTCTCTGGCGAGCAGTACTTC; CDR3 protein: CASSEVFSGEQYF
V gene: TRBV20-1; D gene: TRBD1; J gene: TRBJ2-1; clone size: -; CDR3 length: 14; CDR3 DNA: TGCAGTGCTAGAGGGGACAGGGATAGAAATGAGCAGTTCTTC; CDR3 protein: CSARGDRDRNEQFF
V gene: TRBV10-3; D gene: TRBD2; J gene: TRBJ2-7; clone size: -; CDR3 length: 14; CDR3 DNA: TGTGCCATCCTTCCTAGCGGGGGCCTACGAGAGCAGTACTTC; CDR3 protein: CAILPSGGLREQYF
V gene: TRBV7-6; D gene: TRBD1; J gene: TRBJ2-3; clone size: many; CDR3 length: 13; CDR3 DNA: TGTGCCAGCAGCTTAGGGGGACAGGGTACGCAGTATTTT; CDR3 protein: CASSLGGQGTQYF
V gene: TRBV20-1; D gene: TRBD2; J gene: TRBJ2-1; clone size: many; CDR3 length: 16; CDR3 DNA: TGCAGTGCTAGATCCCTTAGCGGGAGGGCCCCCAATGAGCAGTTCTTC; CDR3 protein: CSARSLSGRAPNEQFF
V gene: TRBV9; D gene: -; J gene: TRBJ2-7; clone size: few; CDR3 length: 15; CDR3 DNA: TGTGCCAGCAGCCCTCGGACGGGGAGCTCCTACGAGCAGTACTTC; CDR3 protein: CASSPRTGSSYEQYF
V gene: TRBV12-3/TRBV12-4; D gene: TRBD2; J gene: TRBJ2-3; clone size: many; CDR3 length: 16; CDR3 DNA: TGTGCCAGCAGGGACGCTAGCGGGAGCTACACAGATACGCAGTATTTT; CDR3 protein: CASRDASGSYTDTQYF
V gene: TRBV7-2; D gene: TRBD1; J gene: TRBJ1-5; clone size: many; CDR3 length: 16; CDR3 DNA: TGTGCCAGCAGCTTAGCGAGCCAGGGGGCTTATCAGCCCCAGCATTTT; CDR3 protein: CASSLASQGAYQPQHF
V gene: TRBV7-9; D gene: TRBD1; J gene: TRBJ2-2; clone size: few; CDR3 length: 18; CDR3 DNA: TGTGCCAGCAGCTTCGCCTCCGGGACAGCAGTTAACACCGGGGAGCTGTTTTTT; CDR3 protein: CASSFASGTAVNTGELFF
V gene: TRBV3-1; D gene: TRBD1; J gene: TRBJ1-4; clone size: -; CDR3 length: 16; CDR3 DNA: TGTGCCAGCAGCCTAACGAACAGGGGAGCTAATGAAAAACTGTTTTTT; CDR3 protein: CASSLTNRGANEKLFF
V gene: TRBV6-5; D gene: -; J gene: TRBJ2-7; clone size: medium-sized; CDR3 length: 13; CDR3 DNA: TGTGCCAGCAGTTCCCTGGCTTTATACGAGCAGTACTTC; CDR3 protein: CASSSLALYEQYF
V gene: TRBV18; D gene: -; J gene: TRBJ2-7; clone size: many; CDR3 length: 13; CDR3 DNA: TGTGCCAGCTCACCACCGGGAATCCACGAGCAGTACTTC; CDR3 protein: CASSPPGIHEQYF
V gene: TRBV11-2; D gene: TRBD2; J gene: TRBJ2-1; clone size: many; CDR3 length: 15; CDR3 DNA: TGTGCCAGCAGCTCCCTAGCGGGAGGCCACGATGAGCAGTTCTTC; CDR3 protein: CASSSLAGGHDEQFF
V gene: TRBV18; D gene: TRBD1; J gene: TRBJ1-3; clone size: few; CDR3 length: 15; CDR3 DNA: TGTGCCAGCTCATCGGGACAGGGGCCAGGAAACACCATATATTTT; CDR3 protein: CASSSGQGPGNTIYF
V gene: TRBV2; D gene: TRBD1; J gene: TRBJ1-6; clone size: many; CDR3 length: 15; CDR3 DNA: TGTGCCAGCAGTCCAAGGGACAGGCTTGCGGAACCCCTCCACTTT; CDR3 protein: CASSPRDRLAEPLHF
V gene: TRBV29-1; D gene: TRBD1; J gene: TRBJ1-6; clone size: many; CDR3 length: 18; CDR3 DNA: TGCAGCGTTGAAAGGGACAGCCATCATGGCTCCTATAATTCACCCCTCCACTTT; CDR3 protein: CSVERDSHHGSYNSPLHF
V gene: TRBV6-2/TRBV6-3; D gene: -; J gene: TRBJ1-2; clone size: few; CDR3 length: 13; CDR3 DNA: TGTGCCAGCCGCCCAGGGCGTACCTATGGCTACACCTTC; CDR3 protein: CASRPGRTYGYTF
V gene: TRBV20-1; D gene: -; J gene: TRBJ2-2; clone size: few; CDR3 length: 14; CDR3 DNA: TGCAGTGCTAGAGATGCTGGGGTCACCGGGGAGCTGTTTTTT; CDR3 protein: CSARDAGVTGELFF
V gene: TRBV4-3; D gene: -; J gene: TRBJ1-6; clone size: many; CDR3 length: 17; CDR3 DNA: TGCGCCAGCAGCCCCGGCCGGGGGAGCTCCTATAATTCACCCCTCCACTTT; CDR3 protein: CASSPGRGSSYNSPLHF
V gene: TRBV5-4; D gene: -; J gene: TRBJ2-1; clone size: many; CDR3 length: 13; CDR3 DNA: TGTGCCAGCAGCTTCAGCGCGGACAATGAGCAGTTCTTC; CDR3 protein: CASSFSADNEQFF
V gene: TRBV4-1; D gene: -; J gene: TRBJ2-3; clone size: -; CDR3 length: 15; CDR3 DNA: TGCGCCAGCAGCCAACGTCGCCCTAGCACAGATACGCAGTATTTT; CDR3 protein: CASSQRRPSTDTQYF
V gene: TRBV30; D gene: -; J gene: TRBJ2-7; clone size: many; CDR3 length: 14; CDR3 DNA: TGTGCCTGGTGCAGGAGGGAGCGACTACGCGAGCAGTACTTC; CDR3 protein: CAWCRRERLREQYF
V gene: TRBV6-6; D gene: TRBD2; J gene: TRBJ2-3; clone size: -; CDR3 length: 14; CDR3 DNA: TGTGCCAGCATGCGGGAGCCAGGGACAGATACGCAGTATTTT; CDR3 protein: CASMREPGTDTQYF
V gene: TRBV29-1; D gene: TRBD2; J gene: TRBJ2-1; clone size: many; CDR3 length: 16; CDR3 DNA: TGCAGCGCTCATCGGACTAGCGGGTATTCCTACAATGAGCAGTTCTTC; CDR3 protein: CSAHRTSGYSYNEQFF
V gene: TRBV5-4; D gene: TRBD2; J gene: TRBJ2-3; clone size: many; CDR3 length: 16; CDR3 DNA: TGTGCCAGCAGCATTGGACTAGCGGGGGCCGCAGATACGCAGTATTTT; CDR3 protein: CASSIGLAGAADTQYF
V gene: TRBV2; D gene: TRBD2; J gene: TRBJ2-1; clone size: many; CDR3 length: 16; CDR3 DNA: TGTGCCAGCAGTGAATCGGGGCTAGCGGGGTACAATGAGCAGTTCTTC; CDR3 protein: CASSESGLAGYNEQFF
V gene: TRBV12-3/TRBV12-4; D gene: TRBD1; J gene: TRBJ1-1; clone size: many; CDR3 length: 14; CDR3 DNA: TGTGCCAGCAGTTTTCCGACAGGGGGGACTGAAGCTTTCTTT; CDR3 protein: CASSFPTGGTEAFF
V gene: TRBV18; D gene: TRBD2; J gene: TRBJ2-7; clone size: many; CDR3 length: 16; CDR3 DNA: TGTGCCAGCTCACCCGTTAGCGGGAGGGCCGGGGGCGAGCAGTACTTC; CDR3 protein: CASSPVSGRAGGEQYF
V gene: TRBV12-3/TRBV12-4; D gene: TRBD2; J gene: TRBJ2-7; clone size: many; CDR3 length: 15; CDR3 DNA: TGTGCCAGCAGATCCGGGACTAGCGCTCTGTCCGAGCAGTACTTC; CDR3 protein: CASRSGTSALSEQYF
V gene: TRBV9; D gene: -; J gene: TRBJ2-1; clone size: few; CDR3 length: 17; CDR3 DNA: -; CDR3 protein: CASSGSTGKYNEQFFVF
V gene: TRBV20-1; D gene: TRBD2; J gene: TRBJ2-2; clone size: many; CDR3 length: 14; CDR3 DNA: TGCAGTGCTAACCGGGAGGGTCGGACCGGGGAGCTGTTTTTT; CDR3 protein: CSANREGRTGELFF
V gene: TRBV30; D gene: -; J gene: TRBJ2-5; clone size: many; CDR3 length: 13; CDR3 DNA: TGTGCCTGGAGCCCACCAGGGGAAGAGACCCAGTACTTC; CDR3 protein: CAWSPPGEETQYF
V gene: TRBV12-3/TRBV12-4; D gene: TRBD2; J gene: TRBJ2-1; clone size: few; CDR3 length: 15; CDR3 DNA: TGTGCCAGCAGTTCCACTAGCGGGGTCTACAATGAGCAGTTCTTC; CDR3 protein: CASSSTSGVYNEQFF
V gene: TRBV7-3; D gene: -; J gene: TRBJ2-2; clone size: many; CDR3 length: 15; CDR3 DNA: TGTGCCAGCAGCTTATACCCGAAGAACACCGGGGAGCTGTTTTTT; CDR3 protein: CASSLYPKNTGELFF
V gene: TRBV5-4; D gene: -; J gene: TRBJ2-3; clone size: many; CDR3 length: 12; CDR3 DNA: TGTGCCAGCAGCTTGGCCACAGATACGCAGTATTTT; CDR3 protein: CASSLATDTQYF
V gene: TRBV11-3; D gene: TRBD2; J gene: TRBJ2-1; clone size: -; CDR3 length: 16; CDR3 DNA: TGTGCCAGCAGCCCCAGTAGCGGGAGGGCCTTGGTTGAGCAGTTCTTC; CDR3 protein: CASSPSSGRALVEQFF
V gene: TRBV3-1; D gene: TRBD2; J gene: TRBJ2-1; clone size: many; CDR3 length: 16; CDR3 DNA: TGTGCCAGCAGCTCTACGGGAGGTTGGGCCTACAATGAGCAGTTCTTC; CDR3 protein: CASSSTGGWAYNEQFF
V gene: TRBV7-3; D gene: TRBD2; J gene: TRBJ2-1; clone size: many; CDR3 length: 15; CDR3 DNA: TGTGCCAGCAGCTTGGGACTAGCGGGAGTCGGTGAGCAGTTCTTC; CDR3 protein: CASSLGLAGVGEQFF
V gene: TRBV3-1; D gene: TRBD2; J gene: TRBJ2-7; clone size: many; CDR3 length: 13; CDR3 DNA: TGTGCCAGCAGCCGGACTAGCGCCTACGAGCAGTACTTC; CDR3 protein: CASSRTSAYEQYF
V gene: TRBV7-8; D gene: TRBD2; J gene: TRBJ2-1; clone size: many; CDR3 length: 15; CDR3 DNA: TGTGCCAGCAGCCCCGGGACTAGCGGCGTTAGTGAGCAGTTCTTC; CDR3 protein: CASSPGTSGVSEQFF
V gene: TRBV30; D gene: -; J gene: TRBJ2-7; clone size: -; CDR3 length: 16; CDR3 DNA: TGTGCCTGGAGTGTTGCAGGGGGAGGCATCCGATACGAGCAGTACTTC; CDR3 protein: CAWSVAGGGIRYEQYF